The 13 T cell receptor beta chains below all came from one sample that was sequenced in a study of cytomegalovirus exposure and HLA in healthy donors. The PCR ran on 60 Vbeta and 13 Jbeta primers. Repertoires were generated with immunoSEQ multiplex PCR, while TCRdb's copy carries only in-frame clones and drops some. The table records 110,000 or so clones, 13% to 15% of them present only once. Input material: PBMCs. These receptors originate from a female donor in good health and CMV-seronegative.

This clone was found a few times. This chain links TRBV5-4 with TRBJ2-7, with TRBD2 identical over 9 bases. With 5 bases clipped from V and 3 bases from J, the junction kept 12 bases outside the gene matches. The V gene's germline CDR1 is SGHNT and CDR2 YYREEE (reference sequence). CDR3 length equals 16 residues. As DNA, the CDR3 is TGTGCCAGCAGTGTCGTAGTAGCGGGAGATAGCTACGAGCAGTACTTC. It yields the protein CASSVVVAGDSYEQYF.

The V call is TRBV10-1, the J call TRBJ2-3; D is possibly TRBD2 (6 bases). The V end was cut by 2 bases, the J end by 2 bases, with 14 bases between. From germline, CDR1 is WNHNN and CDR2 SYGVQD (reference sequence). The CDR3 length is 16 residues. The CDR3 spells CASSEPGGDPTDTQYF. CDR3 in DNA: TGCGCCAGCAGTGAGCCTGGAGGGGACCCCACAGATACGCAGTATTTT.

This clone was observed a few times. The CDR3 region is CASSPGGAEDYEQYF. Written as DNA, the CDR3 is TGCGCCAGCAGCCCGGGAGGCGCAGAGGACTACGAGCAGTACTTC. The chain links TRBV5-1 to TRBJ2-7; TRBD2 matches 7 bases. The CDR3 sequence is 15 residues long. Trimming removed 4 bases from V and 3 bases from J; junction bases left unmatched: 10. Germline V lookup: CDR1 SGHRS, CDR2 YFSETQ.

The genes are TRBV29-1 and TRBJ2-1; 12 nucleotides match TRBD2. This CDR3 region has 16 residues. J was trimmed by 9 bases and V by 1 base; bases with no gene match: 10. Germline CDR1 SQVTM, CDR2 ANQGSEA. CDR3: CSVEGAPSGGAGEQFF. CDR3 nucleotides: TGCAGCGTTGAAGGCGCGCCTAGCGGGGGGGCCGGTGAGCAGTTCTTC.

The table lists this clone with a few counts. The rearrangement uses TRBV28 and TRBJ2-1; 9 bases line up with TRBD2. J was trimmed by 3 bases and V by 6 bases; bases with no gene match: 6. Germline loops: CDR1 MDHEN, CDR2 SYDVKM. The CDR3 totals 15 residues. The CDR3 spells CASSARTSVYNEQFF. Written as DNA, the CDR3 is TGTGCCAGCAGCGCCCGGACTAGCGTCTACAATGAGCAGTTCTTC. Full variable domain (rest looked up from reference TRBV28 and TRBJ2-1): DVKVTQSSRYLVKRTGEKVFLECVQDMDHENMFWYRQDPGLGLRLIYFSYDVKMKEKGDIPEGYSVSREKKERFSLILESASTNQTSMYLCASSARTSVYNEQFFGPGTRLTVL.

This sequence joins TRBV21-1 and TRBJ1-4; the table's D gene call, TRBD1, was not cross checked with the DNA. TRBV21-1 is labeled a pseudogene. This CDR3 is built from 17 residues. In DNA, the CDR3 is TGTGCCAGCAGCAAAAGAGAAGGGACAGCCAGTAATGAAAAACTGTTTTTT. Translated: CASSKREGTASNEKLFF.

The chain recombines TRBV4-3 with TRBJ1-2, with unresolved D. The CDR3 has 16 amino acids. V lost 1 base to trimming and J lost 5 bases, with 17 bases between them. Germline loops: CDR1 LGHNA, CDR2 YSLEER. The CDR3 loop is CASSQARGQGEYGYTF. The CDR3 DNA is TGCGCCAGCAGCCAAGCCCGAGGGCAAGGAGAGTATGGCTACACCTTC.

This chain links TRBV19 with TRBJ2-7; 12 positions agree with TRBD2. Looked up from germline, CDR1 is LNHDA and CDR2 is SQIVND (reference sequence). V trimming: 5 bases; J trimming: 7 bases; junction bases outside the gene matches: 6. The CDR3 has 14 residues. The CDR3: CASSLTSGRYEQYF. Here the CDR3 DNA reads TGTGCCAGTAGTCTCACTAGCGGGAGGTATGAGCAGTACTTC. The full variable domain, its missing parts supplied by reference TRBV19 and TRBJ2-7, is DGGITQSPKYLFRKEGQNVTLSCEQNLNHDAMYWYRQDPGQGLRLIYYSQIVNDFQKGDIAEGYSVSREKKESFPLTVTSAQKNPTAFYLCASSLTSGRYEQYFGPGTRLTVT.

Here the CDR3 DNA reads TGCGCCAGCAGCCCTAGACAGGGGGCAGGTTCCGGGGAGCTGTTTTTT. Its translation is CASSPRQGAGSGELFF. The chain combines TRBV4-3 with TRBJ2-2, with TRBD1 matching 10 bases. From germline, CDR1 is LGHNA and CDR2 YSLEER. V lost 4 bases to trimming and J lost 6 bases; unmatched junction nucleotides: 8. The CDR3 covers 16 residues.

This clone has just a few counts. DNA for the CDR3: TGTGCCAGCAGTTTAGCCGGACAGGCCACAGATACGCAGTATTTT. Translated, it gives CASSLAGQATDTQYF. The chain is built from TRBV28 and TRBJ2-3; the match to TRBD1 covers 7 bases. CDR3 length equals 15 residues. The ends lost 2 bases at V and 2 bases at J; junction bases unmatched: 4. The V gene's germline CDR1 is MDHEN and CDR2 SYDVKM.

The gene calls are TRBV4-3 and TRBJ2-1; 8 bases fit TRBD2. Looked up from germline, CDR1 is LGHNA and CDR2 is YSLEER. Trimming removed 2 bases from V and 8 bases from J; junction bases left unmatched: 8. This CDR3 has 15 residues. Here the CDR3 DNA reads TGCGCCAGCAGCCAATTCTTCGGGGGGGCCTATGAGCAGTTCTTC. Protein product: CASSQFFGGAYEQFF.

This clone was detected a few times. The rearrangement uses TRBV4-3 and TRBJ2-5; D may be TRBD1 (6 bases). The CDR3 sequence is 15 residues long. Germline V gene data show CDR1 as LGHNA and CDR2 as YSLEER. V dropped 4 bases and J dropped 5 bases, with 17 bases sitting between them. DNA of the CDR3: TGCGCCAGCAGCCTAATACAGGGAAGGTACGAGACCCAGTACTTC. Translated: CASSLIQGRYETQYF.

Only a few counts were recorded for this clone. The V and J genes are TRBV6-5 and TRBJ2-7, with TRBD2 identical over 8 bases. The germline V gene has CDR1 MNHEY and CDR2 SVGAGI. After removal of 2 bases from V and 4 bases from J, the junction contained 7 bases not matched to a gene. This CDR3 contains 15 residues. The CDR3: CASSYGRGAGYEQYF. In DNA, the CDR3 is TGTGCCAGCAGTTACGGGCGGGGGGCCGGGTACGAGCAGTACTTC.